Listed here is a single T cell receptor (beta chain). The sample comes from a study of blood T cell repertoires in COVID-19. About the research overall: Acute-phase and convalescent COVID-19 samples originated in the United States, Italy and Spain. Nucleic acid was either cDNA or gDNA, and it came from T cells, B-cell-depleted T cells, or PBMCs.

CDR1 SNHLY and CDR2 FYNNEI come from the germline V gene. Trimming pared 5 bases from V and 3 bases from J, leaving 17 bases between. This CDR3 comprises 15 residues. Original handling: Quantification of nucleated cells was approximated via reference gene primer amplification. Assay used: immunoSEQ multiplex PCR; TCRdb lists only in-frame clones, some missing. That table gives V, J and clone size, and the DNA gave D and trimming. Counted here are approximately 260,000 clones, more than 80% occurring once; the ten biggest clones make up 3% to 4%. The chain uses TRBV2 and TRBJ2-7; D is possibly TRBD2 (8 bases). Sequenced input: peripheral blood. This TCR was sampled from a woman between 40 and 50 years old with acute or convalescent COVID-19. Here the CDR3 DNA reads TGTGCCAGCAGTCCCGGGAGGGGGACAGACTACGAGCAGTACGTC. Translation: CASSPGRGTDYEQYV.